A single sample is the source of the 16 T cell receptor beta chains below, sequenced in a study of memory CD4+ T cells and cytomegalovirus serostatus. Generated by immunoSEQ multiplex PCR, the TCRdb table keeps only in-frame clones and is missing some. Among 50,000 or so clones, around 81% were seen once, and the ten largest hold 1.6%. The sort gate was single viable CD3+CD4+CD8-CD45RO+ cells for memory CD4+ T cells. Input material: memory CD4+ T cells from blood. The receptors were sampled from an adult in good health and CMV-seronegative.

This sequence joins TRBV5-4 and TRBJ1-1; tentatively, D is TRBD1 (5 bases). The CDR3 extends over 13 amino acids. The germline V gene has CDR1 SGHNT and CDR2 YYREEE (reference sequence). Trimming shortened V by 0 bases and J by 5 bases, and 8 bases separated the two germline ends. CDR3 sequence (DNA): TGTGCCAGCAGCTTGGGGGGGAAAACTGAAGCTTTCTTT. Translated, it gives CASSLGGKTEAFF.

The chain uses TRBV11-2 and TRBJ1-2; maybe TRBD1 (5 bases). Trimming shortened V by 5 bases and J by 0 bases, and 22 bases separated the two germline ends. Germline CDR1 reads SGHAT; CDR2 reads FQNNGV. The CDR3 has 18 amino acids. Here the CDR3 reads CASSAPDSPPKTNYGYTF. DNA of the CDR3: TGTGCCAGCAGCGCTCCCGACAGCCCACCCAAGACTAACTATGGCTACACCTTC.

This clone showed up just a few times. V and J are TRBV9 and TRBJ2-2; D not certain. The CDR3 is 15 amino acids. V was clipped by 4 bases and J by 3 bases, with 13 bases between them. Germline V gene data show CDR1 as SGDLS and CDR2 as YYNGEE. CDR3 in amino acids: CASSPHGHHTGELFF. Written as DNA, the CDR3 is TGTGCCAGCAGCCCCCATGGTCATCACACCGGGGAGCTGTTTTTT.

In this sample, this clone turned up a few times. The chain combines TRBV2 with TRBJ1-1, with D tentatively TRBD1 (5 bases). V lost 10 bases and J lost 1, with 13 bases in between. This CDR3 comprises 13 residues. In germline, CDR1 is SNHLY, CDR2 FYNNEI. CDR3 in DNA: TGTGCCAACCTCCGGGACGGGAACACTGAAGCTTTCTTT. Translating it yields CANLRDGNTEAFF.

The rearrangement links TRBV9 to TRBJ2-2; no clear D gene. V gave up 0 bases and J gave up 9 bases, with 15 bases separating them. Germline lookup yields CDR1 SGDLS and CDR2 YYNGEE. The CDR3 is made up of 15 amino acids. Here the CDR3 reads CASSVALGLSRELFF. CDR3 nucleotides: TGTGCCAGCAGCGTAGCCTTGGGCCTCTCGAGGGAGCTGTTTTTT. Full variable domain (remainder filled in from reference TRBV9 and TRBJ2-2): DSGVTQTPKHLITATGQRVTLRCSPRSGDLSVYWYQQSLDQGLQFLIQYYNGEERAKGNILERFSAQQFPDLHSELNLSSLELGDSALYFCASSVALGLSRELFFGEGSRLTVL.

The V call is TRBV6-6, the J call TRBJ2-7; the match to TRBD1 covers 9 bases. CDR1 and CDR2 (germline): MNHNY, SVGAGI (reference sequence). CDR3 length equals 15 residues. With 4 bases clipped from V and 6 bases from J, the junction kept 10 bases outside the gene matches. CDR3 sequence reads: CASSSPGQGPREQYF. The CDR3 DNA reads TGTGCCAGCAGTTCCCCGGGACAGGGACCCCGCGAGCAGTACTTC.

The V and J genes are TRBV11-2 and TRBJ1-2; possible D gene TRBD1, 6 bases. Germline CDR1 SGHAT, CDR2 FQNNGV. Trimming removed 4 bases at V and 13 bases at J, with 22 bases between. There are 14 residues in the CDR3. The CDR3 region is CASSSIRSGGMGTF. DNA for the CDR3: TGTGCCAGCAGCTCCATAAGGTCGGGGGGCATGGGCACCTTC.

The chain employs TRBV9 and TRBJ2-7; weak D call: TRBD1 (5 bases). Germline V lookup: CDR1 SGDLS, CDR2 YYNGEE. The V end lost 3 bases, the J end lost 0 bases, and 10 bases lay between the germline ends. This CDR3 contains 14 residues. CDR3 sequence (DNA): TGTGCCAGCAGCGCAACAGGAGCCTCCTACGAGCAGTACTTC. Its translation: CASSATGASYEQYF.

This clone has only one observation. The chain carries TRBV7-9 and TRBJ1-2, with no clear D. Per the germline V gene, CDR1 is SEHNR and CDR2 is FQNEAQ (reference sequence). This CDR3 has 12 residues. Trimming pared 5 bases from V and 3 bases from J, leaving 7 bases between. The CDR3 nucleotides read TGTGCCAGCAGCCCGTACGACTATGGCTACACCTTC. It codes for CASSPYDYGYTF.

The V gene is TRBV11-3, the J gene TRBJ2-3; D not certain. The CDR3 has 14 amino acids. V gave up 1 base and J gave up 3 bases, with 8 bases separating them. From germline, CDR1 is SGHNT and CDR2 YENEEA. CDR3 bases: TGTGCCAGCAGCTTAGGCCCCTCGACAGATACGCAGTATTTT. This translates into CASSLGPSTDTQYF.

The CDR3 coding sequence is TGCGCCAGCAGCCAAAGGTGGCAGGGAAGAAATCAGCCCCAGCATTTT. Translating gives CASSQRWQGRNQPQHF. This sequence joins TRBV4-3 and TRBJ1-5, with D possibly matching TRBD1 (5 bases). The CDR3 totals 16 residues. Germline V gene lookup returns CDR1 LGHNA and CDR2 YSLEER. V was trimmed by 2 bases and J by 4 bases, leaving 15 bases between them.

The J gene is TRBJ1-5, the V gene TRBV6-5; 7 bases map to TRBD1. Trimming at V came to 6 bases and at J to 1 base, leaving 6 bases not matched to a gene. Germline V gives CDR1 MNHEY, CDR2 SVGAGI. The CDR3 is 15 amino acids. CDR3 sequence reads: CASSPTGISNQPQHF. The CDR3 nucleotides read TGTGCCAGCAGCCCGACAGGGATCAGCAATCAGCCCCAGCATTTT.

The chain joins TRBV28 to TRBJ1-2; the D is unclear. The CDR3 sequence is 13 residues long. Germline assignment: CDR1 MDHEN and CDR2 SYDVKM. Trimming removed 7 bases from V and 8 bases from J, with 17 bases in between. The CDR3 sequence: CASTVGGVGGYTF. The CDR3 nucleotides read TGTGCCAGCACTGTGGGAGGCGTGGGGGGCTACACCTTC.

This chain links TRBV7-2 with TRBJ1-1, with D unresolved. Per the germline V gene, CDR1 is SGHTA and CDR2 is FQGNSA. The V gene lost 5 bases and the J gene lost 1 base, with 11 bases spanning the gap. The CDR3 loop spans 14 amino acids. The CDR3 sequence: CASSHGRENTEAFF. The CDR3 nucleotides read TGTGCCAGCAGCCACGGACGGGAGAACACTGAAGCTTTCTTT.

V is TRBV7-9 and J is TRBJ2-3; D not certain. V lost 2 bases and J 5 bases, leaving 17 bases between the germline ends. Germline V gene data show CDR1 as SEHNR and CDR2 as FQNEAQ (reference sequence). This CDR3 region has 16 residues. CDR3 DNA: TGTGCCAGCAGCTTATCGCGGAGCCCATCGGGAGATACGCAGTATTTT. Translation: CASSLSRSPSGDTQYF.

The J gene is TRBJ1-2, the V gene TRBV7-2, with D maybe TRBD1 (5 bases). The CDR3 spans 15 residues. V gave up 5 bases and J gave up 4 bases, with 17 bases separating them. Germline CDR1 reads SGHTA; CDR2 reads FQGNSA. The CDR3 region is CASSLQAPGTYGYTF. The CDR3 nucleotides are TGTGCCAGCAGCCTTCAAGCACCCGGGACCTATGGCTACACCTTC. Full variable domain (rest looked up from reference TRBV7-2 and TRBJ1-2): GAGVSQSPSNKVTEKGKDVELRCDPISGHTALYWYRQSLGQGLEFLIYFQGNSAPDKSGLPSDRFSAERTGGSVSTLTIQRTQQEDSAVYLCASSLQAPGTYGYTFGSGTRLTVV.